This section outlines one T cell receptor beta chain sequence together with its context. Its antigen is currently unknown. These data belong to a study of untreated major depressive disorder. CDR1 is MNHEY and CDR2 is SVGAGI in the germline V gene. CDR3 size: 14 residues. Deletions cut 8 bases from V and 3 bases from J, with 15 bases between. Overall study results and limits: CD4+ T cells from depressed patients used TRBV05-01 (Vbeta 5.1) more often than controls.

For sex, age, current smoking status and body mass index, every depressed patient had a pairwise-matched non-depressed control. CD4+ T cell purity was typically about 95%. TCRdb's copy holds only in-frame clones and misses some; the assay was immunoSEQ multiplex PCR. The sample shows about 27,000 clones, 91% of them seen only once. The receptor was derived from a woman aged 30 to 39 with major depressive disorder. The chain combines TRBV6-5 with TRBJ2-3; TRBD2 might be the D (7 bases). The specimen was CD4+ T cells from PBMCs. For the CDR3, the DNA is TGTGCCAGCCGACCCGGGGGGACAACAGATACGCAGTATTTT. Translation: CASRPGGTTDTQYF.